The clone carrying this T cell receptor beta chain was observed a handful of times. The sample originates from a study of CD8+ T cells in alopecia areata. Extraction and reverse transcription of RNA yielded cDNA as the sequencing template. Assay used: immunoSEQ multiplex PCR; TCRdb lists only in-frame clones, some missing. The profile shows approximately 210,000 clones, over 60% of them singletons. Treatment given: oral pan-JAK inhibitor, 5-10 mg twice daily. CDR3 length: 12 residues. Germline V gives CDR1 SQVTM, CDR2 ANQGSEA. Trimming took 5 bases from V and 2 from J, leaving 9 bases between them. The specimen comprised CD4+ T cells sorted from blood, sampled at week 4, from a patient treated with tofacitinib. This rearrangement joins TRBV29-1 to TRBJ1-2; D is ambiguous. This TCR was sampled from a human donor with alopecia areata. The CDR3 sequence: CSVTADNYGYTF. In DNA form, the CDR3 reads TGCAGCGTTACGGCAGACAACTATGGCTACACCTTC.